Below, 5 T cell receptor beta chains from the same sample are listed, as sequenced in a study of graft-versus-host responses after intestinal transplantation. Method: immunoSEQ multiplex PCR; TCRdb's copy keeps in-frame clones and lacks some. The data hold over 10,000 clones, with 84% observed a single time. Sequences were derived from PBMCs, sampled after intestinal transplantation. The receptors were gathered from a human patient who received an intestinal transplant, so some T cells may come from the graft donor.

V gene TRBV20-1 combines with J gene TRBJ2-7, with D tentatively TRBD2 (6 bases). The V and J ends lost 5 bases and 7 bases respectively, with 12 bases between them. This CDR3 region has 11 residues. CDR1 and CDR2 (germline): DFQATT, SNEGSKA (reference sequence). Here the CDR3 DNA reads TGCAGTGCTCATTACCTAGCGGAGCAGTACTTC. Translation: CSAHYLAEQYF.

This clone was counted a few times. The chain employs TRBV30 and TRBJ2-3; D is possibly TRBD2 (6 bases). The V and J ends lost 0 bases and 6 bases respectively, with 13 bases between them. The germline gives CDR1 GTSNPN, CDR2 SVGIG (reference sequence). The CDR3 consists of 14 residues. The chain's CDR3 is CAWSVPGRGDTQYF. The DNA for the CDR3 is TGTGCCTGGAGTGTACCCGGGAGAGGGGATACGCAGTATTTT. Full variable domain (missing parts from reference TRBV30 and TRBJ2-3): SQTIHQWPATLVQPVGSPLSLECTVEGTSNPNLYWYRQAAGRGLQLLFYSVGIGQISSEVPQNLSASRPQDRQFILSSKKLLLSDSGFYLCAWSVPGRGDTQYFGPGTRLTVL.

This clone was detected only once. V is TRBV6-4 and J is TRBJ2-3, with 10 bases aligning to TRBD2. In germline, CDR1 is MRHNA, CDR2 SNTAGT. Germline trimming cut 0 bases from V and 0 bases from J; bases unmatched to any gene: 0. The CDR3 has 16 amino acids. CDR3 sequence reads: CASSDSTSGSTDTQYF. The CDR3 nucleotides are TGTGCCAGCAGTGACTCGACTAGCGGGAGCACAGATACGCAGTATTTT.

This rearrangement joins TRBV19 to TRBJ2-7; D is unclear. The germline gives CDR1 LNHDA, CDR2 SQIVND (reference sequence). The ends were cut back, 3 bases at V and 2 bases at J, with 11 bases in the middle. The CDR3 loop spans 14 amino acids. The CDR3 DNA is TGTGCCAGTAGTATCTTGGGTTCAGCCTACGAGCAGTACTTC. It translates to CASSILGSAYEQYF.

The gene calls are TRBV4-1 and TRBJ1-4; maybe TRBD1 (6 bases). V was cut by 0 bases and J by 8 bases, with 16 bases left in between. This CDR3 comprises 16 residues. CDR1 MGHRA and CDR2 YSYEKL come from the germline V gene. The CDR3 coding sequence is TGCGCCAGCAGCCAAGATCTGGGCAGGGGAAGAGAAAAACTGTTTTTT. This sequence encodes CASSQDLGRGREKLFF.